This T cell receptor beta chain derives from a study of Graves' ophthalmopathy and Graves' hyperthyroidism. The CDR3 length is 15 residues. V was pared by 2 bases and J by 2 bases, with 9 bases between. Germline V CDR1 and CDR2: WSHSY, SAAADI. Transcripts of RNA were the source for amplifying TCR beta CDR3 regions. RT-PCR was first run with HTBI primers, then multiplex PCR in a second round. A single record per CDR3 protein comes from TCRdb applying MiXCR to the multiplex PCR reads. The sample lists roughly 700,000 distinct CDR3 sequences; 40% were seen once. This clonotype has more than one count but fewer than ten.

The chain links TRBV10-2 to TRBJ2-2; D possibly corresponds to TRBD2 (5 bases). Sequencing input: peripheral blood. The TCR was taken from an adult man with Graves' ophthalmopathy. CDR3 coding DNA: TGCGCCAGCAGTGAGGCTGGGAGAAACACCGGGGAGCTGTTTTTT. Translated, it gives CASSEAGRNTGELFF.